The 21 T cell receptor beta chains below all came from one sample that was sequenced in a study of metastatic and nonmetastatic thyroid tumors. From the PCR reads, TCRdb re-called clones with MiXCR. The profile shows about 92,000 clones, 15% of them singletons. No treatment of any kind had been given to any patient before thyroid surgery. Sequences were obtained from blood. These TCRs come from a female donor with papillary thyroid cancer or a benign thyroid nodule (not recorded which). Some clones in this sample may be carry-over from other donors' samples.

Of note for this clone: At the DNA level, this CDR3 is encoded by other sequences in the same sample as well. This chain uses TRBV5-4 with TRBJ2-5; weak D call: TRBD1 (6 bases). V lost 1 base to trimming and J lost 4 bases, with 8 bases between them. CDR3 length equals 13 residues. Germline CDR1 reads SGHNT; CDR2 reads YYREEE (reference sequence). The CDR3 spells CASSLRGGETQYF. CDR3 nucleotide sequence: TGTGCCAGCAGCTTGAGAGGGGGAGAGACCCAGTACTTC. Full variable domain (outside the CDR3, taken from reference TRBV5-4 and TRBJ2-5): ETGVTQSPTHLIKTRGQQVTLRCSSQSGHNTVSWYQQALGQGPQFIFQYYREEENGRGNFPPRFSGLQFPNYSSELNVNALELDDSALYLCASSLRGGETQYFGPGTRLLVL.

The table lists this clone with many counts. J is TRBJ2-1 and V is TRBV6-1, with D hard to call. The CDR3 spans 12 residues. Germline CDR1 reads MNHNS; CDR2 reads SASEGT. Trimming pared 7 bases from V and 5 bases from J, leaving 9 bases between. The CDR3 region has the DNA TGTGCCAGCACTGGCGTGGACAATGAGCAGTTCTTC. Its protein is CASTGVDNEQFF.

This chain links TRBV6-2 or TRBV6-3 with TRBJ2-7; a possible D gene is TRBD1 (5 bases). The germline V and J ends were trimmed by 2 bases and 1 base, with 9 bases remaining between them. The CDR3 is 14 residues long. CDR1 is MNHEY and CDR2 is SVGEGT in the germline V gene. The CDR3 DNA reads TGTGCCAGCAGTTACACGACAGAATCCTACGAGCAGTACTTC. It is translated as CASSYTTESYEQYF.

This clone came up a few times. The junction does not match germline at one end; this may be a read error. The V gene is TRBV7-2, the J gene TRBJ2-7; the D is unclear. The germline V gene encodes CDR1 SGHTA and CDR2 FQGNSA. This CDR3 region has 15 residues. The CDR3 nucleotides are TGTGCCAGCAGCTCCGACTTAGGGTACTACTACGAGCATTACTTC. It yields the protein CASSSDLGYYYEHYF.

This clone occurred a few times. The sample contains more than one DNA sequence encoding this CDR3. The genes are TRBV5-1 and TRBJ2-6, with 11 bases identical to TRBD2. Germline assignment: CDR1 SGHRS and CDR2 YFSETQ. V dropped 1 base and J dropped 0; count of bases not matched to a gene: 0. The CDR3 length is 17 residues. As DNA, the CDR3 is TGCGCCAGCAGCTTGCTAGCGGGGGGCTCTGGGGCCAACGTCCTGACTTTC. The encoded protein is CASSLLAGGSGANVLTF.

In its sample, this clone was seen many times. The V and J genes are TRBV28 and TRBJ1-1; D is unresolved. The CDR3 extends over 12 amino acids. V shed 0 bases and J shed 10 bases, with 9 bases lying between them. Germline CDR1 and CDR2: MDHEN and SYDVKM. The CDR3 sequence is CASSLWGLGAFF. The DNA of the CDR3 is TGTGCCAGCAGTTTATGGGGCCTTGGAGCTTTCTTT. Full variable domain (rest looked up from reference TRBV28 and TRBJ1-1): DVKVTQSSRYLVKRTGEKVFLECVQDMDHENMFWYRQDPGLGLRLIYFSYDVKMKEKGDIPEGYSVSREKKERFSLILESASTNQTSMYLCASSLWGLGAFFGQGTRLTVV.

Ten or more counts support this clone. V usage is TRBV7-2 and J usage is TRBJ1-5; D possibly corresponds to TRBD1 (5 bases). Trimming left V 4 bases short and J 10 bases short, with 14 bases between. Germline assignment: CDR1 SGHTA and CDR2 FQGNSA. The CDR3 contains 13 residues. The CDR3 region is CASSSAVGGPQHF. The CDR3 DNA follows: TGTGCCAGCAGCTCAGCAGTGGGGGGACCCCAGCATTTT.

This clone was recorded many times. The V and J genes are TRBV30 and TRBJ1-5; a weak D match, TRBD1 (5 bases). There are 14 residues in the CDR3. Germline V gene sequence: CDR1 GTSNPN, CDR2 SVGIG (reference sequence). The V end was cut by 3 bases, the J end by 4 bases, with 13 bases between. CDR3 protein: CAWSPGTGNQPQHF. The CDR3 DNA follows: TGTGCCTGGAGCCCCGGGACCGGTAATCAGCCCCAGCATTTT. Together with reference TRBV30 and TRBJ1-5, the CDR3 gives the full variable domain: SQTIHQWPATLVQPVGSPLSLECTVEGTSNPNLYWYRQAAGRGLQLLFYSVGIGQISSEVPQNLSASRPQDRQFILSSKKLLLSDSGFYLCAWSPGTGNQPQHFGDGTRLSIL.

This clone has more than one count but fewer than ten. J is TRBJ1-1 and V is TRBV7-9; tentative D call: TRBD1 (6 bases). V was shortened by 7 bases and J by 8 bases, with 11 bases between the two germline ends. Germline values: CDR1 SEHNR, CDR2 FQNEAQ (reference sequence). CDR3 length: 11 amino acids. CDR3: CASIQGTEAFF. In nucleotides, the CDR3 is TGTGCCAGCATCCAAGGGACAGAAGCTTTCTTT.

This clone occurred many times. This chain uses TRBV6-1 with TRBJ1-2, with D hard to call. The germline gives CDR1 MNHNS, CDR2 SASEGT. The V gene lost 10 bases and the J gene lost 2 bases, with 11 bases spanning the gap. The CDR3 has 12 residues. This CDR3 is CATSVQNYGYTF. The CDR3 nucleotides read TGTGCCACCTCCGTCCAGAACTATGGCTACACCTTC.

This clone was seen at least ten times. A read error may account for a junction end that differs from germline. The J gene is TRBJ1-2, the V gene TRBV18; TRBD1 matches at 7 bases. The CDR3 contains 12 residues. The germline gives CDR1 KGHSH, CDR2 LQKENI. The CDR3 DNA reads as TGTGCCAGCTCACCATCGGGGGACAGCGAGATCTTC. Translating gives CASSPSGDSEIF.

This clone occurred a few times. This specimen includes other DNA sequences encoding the same CDR3. This chain joins TRBV5-1 and TRBJ2-5; 12 nucleotides line up with TRBD2. Germline lookup yields CDR1 SGHRS and CDR2 YFSETQ. Losses at the gene ends were 4 bases for V and 4 bases for J; bases not matched to a gene: 11. The CDR3 sequence is 17 residues long. The CDR3: CASSTASGGASGETQYF. The CDR3 nucleotides are TGCGCCAGCAGCACCGCTAGCGGGGGGGCCTCTGGAGAGACCCAGTACTTC.

Turning to this clone: Within the sample, other DNA sequences also encode this same CDR3. This chain joins TRBV19 and TRBJ2-7; D remains ambiguous. Germline CDR1 reads LNHDA; CDR2 reads SQIVND (reference sequence). This CDR3 is 14 amino acids long. V gave up 4 bases and J gave up 1 base, with 11 bases separating them. CDR3 DNA sequence: TGTGCCAGTAGTACTATTGGTACATCCTACGAGCAGTACTTC. Protein sequence: CASSTIGTSYEQYF.

This clone was recorded many times. Being one base from a much bigger clone, this may be a read error. J is TRBJ1-4 and V is TRBV6-5; D may be TRBD1 (5 bases). The CDR3 is 16 amino acids. From germline, CDR1 is MNHEY and CDR2 SVGAGI. CDR3 coding DNA: TGTGCCAGCAGTTCCCTGACAGTTGCAACGAATGAAAAACTGTTTTTT. This encodes CASSSLTVATNEKLFF.

Of note for this clone: A much more abundant neighbour one base away suggests this may be a read error. The genes are TRBV29-1 and TRBJ2-1; 9 positions agree with TRBD1. CDR3 length: 14 residues. J gave up 1 base and V 7 bases, and 5 bases lay outside the gene matches. Germline V gives CDR1 SQVTM, CDR2 ANQGSEA. In nucleotides, the CDR3 is TGCAGCGCCATCGGGACAGGGTCCTACAATGAGCAGTTCTTC. This translates into CSAIGTGSYNEQFF.

Notes on this clone: A read error is possible here, since a much larger clone lies one base away. V gene TRBV6-2 or TRBV6-3 combines with J gene TRBJ2-5, with D tentatively TRBD2 (6 bases). CDR1 is MNHEY, CDR2 SVGEGT, per germline. V lost 8 bases and J 5 bases, leaving 21 bases between the germline ends. The CDR3 length is 15 residues. The CDR3 loop is CASPASVGEEETQYF. The CDR3 region has the DNA TGTGCCAGCCCAGCTAGCGTGGGCGAGGAGGAGACCCAGTACTTC.

This clone was counted only a few times. A much larger clonotype is one base distant, so this may be a read error. The J gene is TRBJ2-7, the V gene TRBV11-3; D ambiguous. Trimming stripped 7 bases from V and 2 bases from J, with 6 bases between. The V gene's germline CDR1 is SGHNT and CDR2 YENEEA. This CDR3 spans 11 amino acids. Written as DNA, the CDR3 is TGTGCCAGCATCTCAGCCTACGAGCAGTACTTC. Translating gives CASISAYEQYF.

Ten or more counts support this clone. The chain uses TRBV30 and TRBJ2-3, with 8 positions matching TRBD1. CDR1 and CDR2 (germline): GTSNPN, SVGIG (reference sequence). This CDR3 comprises 15 residues. V was clipped by 3 bases and J by 8 bases; unmatched bases: 13. DNA of the CDR3: TGTGCCTGGAGCGGATCGGGACAGGCCCCCGGTACGCAGTATTTT. This sequence encodes CAWSGSGQAPGTQYF.

This clone was seen ten or more times. It is likely a read error, because the conserved phenylalanine at the end of the CDR3 is missing. The chain couples TRBV7-2 to TRBJ1-3; D unresolved. This CDR3 comprises 14 residues. V lost 2 bases and J 0 bases, leaving 5 bases between the germline ends. From germline, CDR1 is SGHTA and CDR2 FQGNSA. CDR3 region: CASSLTRSGNTIYL. The CDR3 nucleotides read TGTGCCAGCAGCTTAACTCGCTCTGGAAACACCATATATCTT.

This clone was counted ten times or more. The genes are TRBV9 and TRBJ2-2, with 11 bases matching TRBD2. CDR1 is SGDLS and CDR2 is YYNGEE in the germline V gene. The junction had 8 bases not matched to a gene; V was cut back by 3 bases and J by 4 bases. The CDR3 totals 17 residues. The CDR3 nucleotides are TGTGCCAGCAGCGCACTAACTAGCGGGGGCTTCACCGGGGAGCTGTTTTTT. Translating gives CASSALTSGGFTGELFF. Combining the CDR3 with reference TRBV9 and TRBJ2-2 gives the whole variable domain DSGVTQTPKHLITATGQRVTLRCSPRSGDLSVYWYQQSLDQGLQFLIQYYNGEERAKGNILERFSAQQFPDLHSELNLSSLELGDSALYFCASSALTSGGFTGELFFGEGSRLTVL.

In its sample, this clone was seen many times. J is TRBJ1-5 and V is TRBV19; the D gene is possibly TRBD1 (5 bases). The CDR3 is 13 amino acids. Germline CDR1 is LNHDA and CDR2 is SQIVND (reference sequence). V shed 3 bases and J shed 5 bases, with 8 bases lying between them. CDR3 region: CASSIGGDQPQHF. CDR3 coding DNA: TGTGCCAGTAGTATCGGGGGGGATCAGCCCCAGCATTTT.